The 19 T cell receptor beta chains below come from one sample, sequenced in a study of shared clonotypes between healthy human individuals. Sequencing was performed with immunoSEQ multiplex PCR; in TCRdb, only in-frame clones are kept and a portion is missing. The sample lists under 1,900,000 clones; approximately 98.5% were seen once. The sequencing input was naive CD4+ T cells sorted from blood. As for subset: CD45RA+ positively selected. These receptors were collected from a man younger than 45 in good health.

The rearrangement joins TRBV27 to TRBJ2-5; D is undetermined. This CDR3 is built from 17 residues. The V gene's germline CDR1 is MNHEY and CDR2 SMNVEV (reference sequence). V was clipped by 0 bases and J by 5 bases, with 19 bases between them. CDR3 protein: CASSLSIRDGRRETQYF. DNA of the CDR3: TGTGCCAGCAGTTTATCAATCCGTGACGGGCGCCGTGAGACCCAGTACTTC.

The V and J genes are TRBV10-3 and TRBJ2-3; 11 bases are shared with TRBD2. J gave up 5 bases and V 0 bases, and 7 bases lay outside the gene matches. This CDR3 is built from 17 residues. From germline, CDR1 is ENHRY and CDR2 SYGVKD. Written as DNA, the CDR3 is TGTGCCATCAGTGAGTCGGTAGCGGGAGGGCGAGTAGATACGCAGTATTTT. Translating it yields CAISESVAGGRVDTQYF.

The chain uses TRBV7-8 and TRBJ2-1; 10 bases map to TRBD2. V dropped 2 bases and J dropped 0; count of bases not matched to a gene: 4. The CDR3 totals 17 residues. Germline V gene lookup returns CDR1 SGHVS and CDR2 FQNEAQ. CDR3 in amino acids: CASSLYSSGSSYNEQFF. The CDR3 DNA is TGTGCCAGCAGCTTATACTCTAGCGGGAGCTCCTACAATGAGCAGTTCTTC.

The chain combines TRBV27 with TRBJ1-1, with 7 bases matching TRBD1. The V gene end was trimmed by 7 bases and the J gene end by 0 bases; junction bases not matched to a gene: 5. This CDR3 is 14 amino acids long. Germline V gives CDR1 MNHEY, CDR2 SMNVEV (reference sequence). The CDR3 reads CASNRQGLNTEAFF. The CDR3 coding sequence is TGTGCCAGCAACAGACAGGGACTGAACACTGAAGCTTTCTTT.

J is TRBJ2-5 and V is TRBV7-6, with 7 bases aligning to TRBD2. V lost 1 base to trimming and J lost 5 bases; unmatched junction nucleotides: 10. The CDR3 extends over 16 amino acids. Germline V gene data show CDR1 as SGHVS and CDR2 as FNYEAQ. Here the CDR3 reads CASSLGAGTKHETQYF. DNA for the CDR3: TGTGCCAGCAGCTTAGGGGCAGGGACTAAGCACGAGACCCAGTACTTC.

The J gene is TRBJ2-5, the V gene TRBV19; D unclear. CDR1 LNHDA and CDR2 SQIVND come from the germline V gene (reference sequence). Trimming removed 2 bases at V and 5 bases at J, with 6 bases between. This CDR3 is 12 amino acids long. CDR3 coding DNA: TGTGCCAGTAGTATAAGTGTGGAGACCCAGTACTTC. Protein sequence: CASSISVETQYF.

This clone has a single count. The rearrangement joins TRBV28 to TRBJ1-4; 11 bases fit TRBD1. Germline CDR1 is MDHEN and CDR2 is SYDVKM. Germline trimming cut 7 bases from V and 8 bases from J; bases unmatched to any gene: 12. The CDR3 spans 16 residues. The CDR3 protein is CASTHFAGTGGEKLFF. The DNA of the CDR3 is TGTGCCAGCACCCACTTTGCCGGGACAGGGGGAGAAAAACTGTTTTTT.

This clone was counted once. V usage is TRBV29-1 and J usage is TRBJ2-7; weak D call: TRBD1 (6 bases). The V and J ends lost 7 bases and 5 bases respectively, with 27 bases between them. Germline-derived CDR1 and CDR2 are SQVTM and ANQGSEA. The CDR3 has 16 residues. CDR3 DNA sequence: TGCAGCGCCCTGGCCGTGGGGGCCAACCCATGGGACGAGCAGTACTTC. Amino acid sequence: CSALAVGANPWDEQYF.

The table lists this clone with a count of one. This chain joins TRBV19 and TRBJ2-1; D is possibly TRBD1 or TRBD2 (6 bases each). Germline V CDR1 and CDR2: LNHDA, SQIVND (reference sequence). Trimming shortened V by 5 bases and J by 12 bases, and 17 bases separated the two germline ends. CDR3 length equals 13 residues. The CDR3 region is CASSPGVGQPQFF. The CDR3 DNA reads as TGTGCCAGTAGTCCGGGAGTAGGACAGCCGCAGTTCTTC.

J is TRBJ2-1 and V is TRBV9; no reliable D call. Germline V lookup: CDR1 SGDLS, CDR2 YYNGEE. This CDR3 has 16 amino acids. V was cut by 0 bases and J by 0 bases, with 10 bases left in between. Here the CDR3 reads CASSVDGRISYNEQFF. CDR3 bases: TGTGCCAGCAGCGTAGATGGAAGGATCTCCTACAATGAGCAGTTCTTC.

The rearrangement links TRBV7-2 to TRBJ2-7, with 10 bases identical to TRBD2. Germline-derived CDR1 and CDR2 are SGHTA and FQGNSA. Trimming at V came to 5 bases and at J to 0 bases, leaving 4 bases not matched to a gene. The CDR3 has 15 amino acids. CDR3 protein: CASSVGLALSYEQYF. CDR3 sequence (DNA): TGTGCCAGCAGCGTGGGACTAGCGCTCTCCTACGAGCAGTACTTC. Looking up the rest from reference TRBV7-2 and TRBJ2-7 gives the full variable domain: GAGVSQSPSNKVTEKGKDVELRCDPISGHTALYWYRQSLGQGLEFLIYFQGNSAPDKSGLPSDRFSAERTGGSVSTLTIQRTQQEDSAVYLCASSVGLALSYEQYFGPGTRLTVT.

The V gene is TRBV6-1, the J gene TRBJ1-5; 8 nucleotides match TRBD1. The CDR3 is made up of 17 amino acids. V lost 2 bases to trimming and J lost 0 bases; unmatched junction nucleotides: 6. Looked up from germline, CDR1 is MNHNS and CDR2 is SASEGT. The CDR3 sequence: CASSEWQGAISNQPQHF. CDR3 in DNA: TGTGCCAGCAGTGAATGGCAGGGGGCCATTAGCAATCAGCCCCAGCATTTT.

This clone was detected once. This rearrangement joins TRBV6-5 to TRBJ1-1; no firm D call. The CDR3 consists of 13 residues. Trimming pared 8 bases from V and 1 base from J, leaving 11 bases between. Germline V gene lookup returns CDR1 MNHEY and CDR2 SVGAGI. The CDR3 reads CASWGSANTEAFF. Here the CDR3 DNA reads TGTGCCAGCTGGGGTTCCGCGAACACTGAAGCTTTCTTT.

The J gene is TRBJ2-5, the V gene TRBV6-5; D is uncertain. Germline values: CDR1 MNHEY, CDR2 SVGAGI. The CDR3 is made up of 14 amino acids. Trimming removed 1 base from V and 5 bases from J, with 11 bases in between. The CDR3 sequence: CASSYFQNGETQYF. In DNA, the CDR3 is TGTGCCAGCAGTTACTTCCAGAACGGGGAGACCCAGTACTTC.

The genes are TRBV28 and TRBJ2-7; D unclear. The CDR3 is 13 amino acids. Germline CDR1 and CDR2: MDHEN and SYDVKM. The germline V and J ends were trimmed by 6 bases and 2 bases, with 11 bases remaining between them. The CDR3 region has the DNA TGTGCCAGCAGGAACCGGGCCCCCTACGAGCAGTACTTC. Protein: CASRNRAPYEQYF.

The chain joins TRBV28 to TRBJ2-6; 7 bases map to TRBD1. The length of the CDR3 is 16 residues. V lost 4 bases and J lost 0; bases outside the gene matches: 3. Germline CDR1 MDHEN, CDR2 SYDVKM. The CDR3 loop reads CASSSHRGSGANVLTF. CDR3 DNA sequence: TGTGCCAGCAGTTCACACAGGGGCTCTGGGGCCAACGTCCTGACTTTC.

The chain recombines TRBV6-6 with TRBJ2-3; D remains ambiguous. Trimming shortened V by 4 bases and J by 6 bases, and 5 bases separated the two germline ends. The germline V gene encodes CDR1 MNHNY and CDR2 SVGAGI (reference sequence). This CDR3 contains 11 residues. CDR3 DNA sequence: TGTGCCAGCAGTTTGAGGGATACGCAGTATTTT. This gives the protein CASSLRDTQYF.

V usage is TRBV5-5 and J usage is TRBJ1-1, with D possibly matching TRBD1 (5 bases). The CDR3 totals 18 residues. Trimming removed 4 bases at V and 0 bases at J, with 22 bases between. Germline V gene data show CDR1 as SGHKS and CDR2 as YYEKEE (reference sequence). The CDR3 sequence: CASSALRAGRLMNTEAFF. The CDR3 DNA reads TGTGCCAGCAGCGCTTTACGGGCGGGACGGCTAATGAACACTGAAGCTTTCTTT.

The gene calls are TRBV9 and TRBJ2-3; 11 positions agree with TRBD2. The CDR3 is 17 residues long. Trimming took 0 bases from V and 6 from J; bases not matched to a gene: 9. The germline CDR1 and CDR2 sequences are SGDLS and YYNGEE. The CDR3 DNA sequence: TGTGCCAGCAGCGTAGATCCTAGCGGGAGGTCTGTCGATACGCAGTATTTT. Its translation is CASSVDPSGRSVDTQYF. The variable domain in full, completed from reference TRBV9 and TRBJ2-3, reads DSGVTQTPKHLITATGQRVTLRCSPRSGDLSVYWYQQSLDQGLQFLIQYYNGEERAKGNILERFSAQQFPDLHSELNLSSLELGDSALYFCASSVDPSGRSVDTQYFGPGTRLTVL.